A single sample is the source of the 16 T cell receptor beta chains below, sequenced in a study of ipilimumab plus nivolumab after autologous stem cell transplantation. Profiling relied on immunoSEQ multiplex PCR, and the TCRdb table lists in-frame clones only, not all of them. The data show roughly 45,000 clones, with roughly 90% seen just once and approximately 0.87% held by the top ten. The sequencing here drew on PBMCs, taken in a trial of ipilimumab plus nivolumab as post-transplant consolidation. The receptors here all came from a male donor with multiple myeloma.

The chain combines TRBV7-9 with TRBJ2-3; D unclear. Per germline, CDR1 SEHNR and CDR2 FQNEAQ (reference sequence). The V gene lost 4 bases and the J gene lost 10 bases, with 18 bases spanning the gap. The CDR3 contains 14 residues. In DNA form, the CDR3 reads TGTGCCAGCAGCTCCTCGGGCTCCCTGTGGGCGCAGTATTTT. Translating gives CASSSSGSLWAQYF.

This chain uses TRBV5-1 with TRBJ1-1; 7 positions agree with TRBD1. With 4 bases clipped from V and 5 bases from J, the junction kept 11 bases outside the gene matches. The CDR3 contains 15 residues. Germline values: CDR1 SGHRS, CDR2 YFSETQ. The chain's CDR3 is CASSPLQTGRTEAFF. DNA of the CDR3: TGCGCCAGCAGCCCACTTCAGACAGGGAGGACTGAAGCTTTCTTT.

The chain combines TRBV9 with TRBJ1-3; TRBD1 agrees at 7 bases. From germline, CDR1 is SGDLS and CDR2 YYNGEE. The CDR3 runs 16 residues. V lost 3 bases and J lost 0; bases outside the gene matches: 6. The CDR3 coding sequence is TGTGCCAGCAGCGCCCGGGGACAGAGCTCTGGAAACACCATATATTTT. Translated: CASSARGQSSGNTIYF.

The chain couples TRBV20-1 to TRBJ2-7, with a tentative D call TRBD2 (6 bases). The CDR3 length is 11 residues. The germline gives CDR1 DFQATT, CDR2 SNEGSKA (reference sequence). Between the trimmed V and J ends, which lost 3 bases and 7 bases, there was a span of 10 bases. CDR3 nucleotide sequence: TGCAGTGCTAGCGCACGGGAGGAGCAGTACTTC. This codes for CSASAREEQYF.

The CDR3 DNA follows: TGCGCCAGCAGGGGACTAGCGGGAGGGCCCCTGATATACAATGAGCAGTTCTTC. This sequence encodes CASRGLAGGPLIYNEQFF. The chain couples TRBV5-1 to TRBJ2-1, with 16 bases matching TRBD2. The CDR3 is 18 residues long. The germline V gene has CDR1 SGHRS and CDR2 YFSETQ. Trimming cost V 5 bases and J 4 bases; bases outside gene matches: 9.

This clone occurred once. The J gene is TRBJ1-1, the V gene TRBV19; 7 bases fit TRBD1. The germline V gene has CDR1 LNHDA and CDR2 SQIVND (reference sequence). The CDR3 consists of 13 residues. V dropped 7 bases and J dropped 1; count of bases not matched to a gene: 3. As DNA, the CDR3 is TGTGCCAGTAAAGACAGGGCGAACACTGAAGCTTTCTTT. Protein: CASKDRANTEAFF.

Here the CDR3 reads CASSFRQAPPHYEQYF. The CDR3 DNA reads TGTGCCAGCAGCTTTAGACAGGCGCCCCCTCACTACGAGCAGTACTTC. The genes are TRBV5-6 and TRBJ2-7; TRBD1 might be the D (6 bases). The CDR3 has 16 residues. Trimming left V 2 bases short and J 3 bases short, with 18 bases between. The germline V gene encodes CDR1 SGHDT and CDR2 YYEEEE.

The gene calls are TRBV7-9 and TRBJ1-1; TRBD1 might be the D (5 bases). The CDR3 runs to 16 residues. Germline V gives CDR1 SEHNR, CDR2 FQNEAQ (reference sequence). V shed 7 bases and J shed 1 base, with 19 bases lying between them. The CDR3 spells CASTHPRSGRNTEAFF. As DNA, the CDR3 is TGTGCCAGCACCCACCCCCGGTCAGGGAGGAACACTGAAGCTTTCTTT.

CDR3 nucleotide sequence: TGTGCCAGCAGCGTAGGTCTCGGGGATAATTCACCCCTCCACTTT. Translating it yields CASSVGLGDNSPLHF. The chain couples TRBV9 to TRBJ1-6, with D uncertain. CDR1 is SGDLS, CDR2 YYNGEE, per germline. V lost 0 bases and J lost 5, with 9 bases in between. The CDR3 is made up of 15 amino acids.

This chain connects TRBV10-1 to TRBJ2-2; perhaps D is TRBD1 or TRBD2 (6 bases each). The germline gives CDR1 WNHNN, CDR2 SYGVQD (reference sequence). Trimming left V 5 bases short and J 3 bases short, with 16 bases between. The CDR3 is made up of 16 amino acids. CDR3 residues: CASSPSRGGDTGELFF. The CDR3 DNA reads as TGCGCCAGCAGTCCCTCCAGGGGAGGTGACACCGGGGAGCTGTTTTTT.

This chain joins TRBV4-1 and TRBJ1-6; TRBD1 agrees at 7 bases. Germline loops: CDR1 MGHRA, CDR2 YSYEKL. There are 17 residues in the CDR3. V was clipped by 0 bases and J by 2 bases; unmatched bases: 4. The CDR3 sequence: CASSQDQGGAYNSPLHF. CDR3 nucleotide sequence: TGCGCCAGCAGCCAAGATCAAGGGGGCGCCTATAATTCACCCCTCCACTTT.

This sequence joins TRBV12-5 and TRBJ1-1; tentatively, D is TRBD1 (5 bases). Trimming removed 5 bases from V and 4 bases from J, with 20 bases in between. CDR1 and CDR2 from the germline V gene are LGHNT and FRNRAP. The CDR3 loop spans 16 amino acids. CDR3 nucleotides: TGTGCTAGTGGTCCCGACGGGGGAGGAGAGGCCACTGAAGCTTTCTTT. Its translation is CASGPDGGGEATEAFF.

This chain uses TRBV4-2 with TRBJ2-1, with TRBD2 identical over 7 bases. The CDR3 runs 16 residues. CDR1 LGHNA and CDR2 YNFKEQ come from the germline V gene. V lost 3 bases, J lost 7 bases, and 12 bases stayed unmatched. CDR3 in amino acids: CASSQDSGRERNEQFF. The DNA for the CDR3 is TGTGCCAGCAGCCAGGACTCAGGGCGGGAGAGGAATGAGCAGTTCTTC.

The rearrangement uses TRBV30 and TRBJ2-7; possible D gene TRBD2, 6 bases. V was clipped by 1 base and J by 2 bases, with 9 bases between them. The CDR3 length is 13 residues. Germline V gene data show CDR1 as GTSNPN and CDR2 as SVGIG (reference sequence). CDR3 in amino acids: CAWSGRGTYEQYF. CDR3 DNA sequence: TGTGCCTGGAGTGGTCGGGGGACCTACGAGCAGTACTTC.

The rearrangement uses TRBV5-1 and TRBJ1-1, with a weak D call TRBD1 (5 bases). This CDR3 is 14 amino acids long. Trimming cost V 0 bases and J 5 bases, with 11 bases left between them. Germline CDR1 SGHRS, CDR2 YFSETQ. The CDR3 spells CASSLGEGWTEAFF. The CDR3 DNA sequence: TGCGCCAGCAGCTTGGGAGAGGGGTGGACTGAAGCTTTCTTT. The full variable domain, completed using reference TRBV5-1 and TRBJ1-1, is KAGVTQTPRYLIKTRGQQVTLSCSPISGHRSVSWYQQTPGQGLQFLFEYFSETQRNKGNFPGRFSGRQFSNSRSEMNVSTLELGDSALYLCASSLGEGWTEAFFGQGTRLTVV.

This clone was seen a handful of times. CDR3 region: CASSFGQGNNSPLHF. The DNA of the CDR3 is TGTGCCAGCTCCTTCGGACAGGGGAATAATTCACCCCTCCACTTT. The genes are TRBV6-1 and TRBJ1-6, with TRBD1 identical over 9 bases. CDR1 MNHNS and CDR2 SASEGT come from the germline V gene. The CDR3 sequence is 15 residues long. V dropped 8 bases and J dropped 5; count of bases not matched to a gene: 7.